Listed here are 17 T cell receptor beta chains from one sample, sequenced in a study of OX40 agonist ivuxolimab in advanced cancers. The protocol used for the library was the immunoSEQ multiplex PCR assay. The source is immuneACCESS, and TCRdb retained only in-frame sequences with V and J called. Part of the clones is not carried over; for the studies checked, unresolved V genes explain less than half of this, and the remainder is unexplained. Within this sample are approximately 33,000 clones, with roughly 90% of them counted one time only. The biggest ten clones account for 26% of the sample. The sequences come from CD4+ or CD8+ T cells sorted from blood, collected in a trial of the OX40 agonist ivuxolimab. Every receptor here comes from an adult with an advanced solid tumor such as melanoma, head and neck, liver or kidney cancer.

This clone was recorded once. The chain links TRBV7-3 to TRBJ1-1; D remains unclear. V was pared by 6 bases and J by 5 bases, with 13 bases between. Germline V gene lookup returns CDR1 SGHTA and CDR2 FQGTGA. The CDR3 totals 13 residues. The CDR3 here is CASSWGYGTEAFF. The CDR3 DNA follows: TGTGCCAGCAGTTGGGGTTACGGGACTGAAGCTTTCTTT.

This rearrangement joins TRBV21-1 to TRBJ2-7; no check of the table's D call, TRBD2, against the DNA was made. TRBV21-1 constitutes a pseudogene. The CDR3 totals 18 residues. The CDR3 nucleotides read TGTGCCAGCAGCTACCCCGGGACTAGCGGGAGGGCTTCTTACGAGCAGTACTTC. This sequence encodes CASSYPGTSGRASYEQYF.

The genes are TRBV7-6 and TRBJ1-2; D is possibly TRBD1 (5 bases). The CDR3 runs 14 residues. Per the germline V gene, CDR1 is SGHVS and CDR2 is FNYEAQ. V was trimmed by 5 bases and J by 6 bases, leaving 16 bases between them. The CDR3 DNA sequence: TGTGCCAGCAGCCATCGCGGGGGGGAGGATGGCTACACCTTC. Protein sequence: CASSHRGGEDGYTF.

V usage is TRBV2 and J usage is TRBJ1-1, with D tentatively TRBD1 (5 bases). This CDR3 region has 14 residues. Trimming removed 7 bases at V and 5 bases at J, with 17 bases between. Germline V gene data show CDR1 as SNHLY and CDR2 as FYNNEI. This CDR3 reads CASIGGGGLTEAFF. CDR3 sequence (DNA): TGTGCCAGCATAGGAGGCGGGGGACTGACTGAAGCTTTCTTT.

The chain joins TRBV19 to TRBJ1-1, with 10 bases identical to TRBD1. V lost 5 bases to trimming and J lost 6 bases; unmatched junction nucleotides: 9. The CDR3 has 15 amino acids. The germline V gene has CDR1 LNHDA and CDR2 SQIVND (reference sequence). The chain's CDR3 is CASSPSAGQGSEAFF. The DNA for the CDR3 is TGTGCCAGTAGTCCATCGGCGGGACAGGGGTCTGAAGCTTTCTTT.

The chain carries TRBV11-2 and TRBJ1-2; unclear D gene. This CDR3 is 16 amino acids long. Trimming removed 0 bases from V and 0 bases from J, with 11 bases in between. Germline V gene sequence: CDR1 SGHAT, CDR2 FQNNGV. The CDR3 reads CASSLDGTASNYGYTF. In nucleotides, the CDR3 is TGTGCCAGCAGCTTAGATGGCACAGCTTCTAACTATGGCTACACCTTC.

The table lists this clone with a count of one. V and J are TRBV2 and TRBJ1-1, with a possible D match to TRBD1 (5 bases). Germline V gives CDR1 SNHLY, CDR2 FYNNEI. Trimming took 1 base from V and 0 from J, leaving 15 bases between them. The CDR3 is 17 residues long. For the CDR3, the DNA is TGTGCCAGCAGTGAAGGGGAGAACGACAGTTTGAACACTGAAGCTTTCTTT. It is translated as CASSEGENDSLNTEAFF.

This sequence joins TRBV6-1 and TRBJ2-5; 9 nucleotides align to TRBD1. V dropped 7 bases and J dropped 1; count of bases not matched to a gene: 7. CDR3 length: 15 residues. CDR1 and CDR2 from the germline V gene are MNHNS and SASEGT. The DNA for the CDR3 is TGTGCCAGCAAAATACAGGGGGCGGTCCAAGAGACCCAGTACTTC. It codes for CASKIQGAVQETQYF.

The J gene is TRBJ1-1, the V gene TRBV4-1; possible D gene TRBD1, 6 bases. The CDR3 loop spans 15 amino acids. V was pared by 0 bases and J by 5 bases, with 13 bases between. Germline lookup yields CDR1 MGHRA and CDR2 YSYEKL. CDR3 nucleotide sequence: TGCGCCAGCAGCCAAGATGGAGGGGGGAGGACTGAAGCTTTCTTT. Residues: CASSQDGGGRTEAFF.

The chain combines TRBV14 with TRBJ2-6, with D perhaps TRBD1 (5 bases). Trimming removed 4 bases at V and 0 bases at J, with 13 bases between. Germline lookup yields CDR1 SGHDN and CDR2 FVKESK. The CDR3 contains 17 residues. CDR3 amino acids: CASSLSTVLSGANVLTF. The CDR3 bases are TGTGCCAGCAGCCTTTCGACAGTACTCTCTGGGGCCAACGTCCTGACTTTC.

The chain employs TRBV15 and TRBJ2-5; D uncertain. Germline assignment: CDR1 LNHNV and CDR2 YYDKDF (reference sequence). The CDR3 spans 13 residues. V lost 0 bases and J lost 4, with 6 bases in between. The CDR3 protein is CATSREPIETQYF. The DNA for the CDR3 is TGTGCCACCAGCAGAGAGCCAATAGAGACCCAGTACTTC.

The rearrangement links TRBV2 to TRBJ2-2, with D unresolved. Trimming shortened V by 8 bases and J by 6 bases, and 10 bases separated the two germline ends. CDR1 and CDR2 from the germline V gene are SNHLY and FYNNEI. The CDR3 has 12 amino acids. The CDR3: CASPENPGELFF. In DNA form, the CDR3 reads TGTGCCAGCCCTGAGAATCCCGGGGAGCTGTTTTTT.

This sequence joins TRBV11-2 and TRBJ2-1; 12 nucleotides line up with TRBD1. Per germline, CDR1 SGHAT and CDR2 FQNNGV. The J segment lost 7 bases and the V segment lost 4 bases, leaving 5 bases of the junction unmatched. The CDR3 has 15 amino acids. The CDR3 nucleotides are TGTGCCAGCAGCTATGGGACAGGGGGCTTAAATGAGCAGTTCTTC. Translated, it gives CASSYGTGGLNEQFF.

The chain joins TRBV7-3 to TRBJ2-3; D gene unclear. The V gene's germline CDR1 is SGHTA and CDR2 FQGTGA. The CDR3 contains 13 residues. The ends were cut back, 3 bases at V and 5 bases at J, with 9 bases in the middle. The CDR3 DNA reads TGTGCCAGCAGCTTCCACAATGGAGATACGCAGTATTTT. It encodes CASSFHNGDTQYF.

J is TRBJ2-7 and V is TRBV2; 8 positions agree with TRBD1. J lost 4 bases, V lost 6 bases, and 5 bases had no gene match. The germline CDR1 and CDR2 sequences are SNHLY and FYNNEI. This CDR3 contains 13 residues. The CDR3 DNA follows: TGTGCCAGCAGGGACAGGGACTCTTACGAGCAGTACTTC. Residues: CASRDRDSYEQYF.

The J gene is TRBJ2-3, the V gene TRBV7-9; no firm D call. V dropped 1 base and J dropped 4 bases, with 3 bases sitting between them. This CDR3 has 12 amino acids. CDR1 and CDR2 from the germline V gene are SEHNR and FQNEAQ (reference sequence). The CDR3 loop is CASSLGPDTQYF. The CDR3 DNA reads as TGTGCCAGCAGCTTAGGCCCAGATACGCAGTATTTT.

This chain links TRBV30 with TRBJ2-3; D may be TRBD2 (5 bases). Trimming removed 2 bases from V and 4 bases from J, with 10 bases in between. Germline V gene sequence: CDR1 GTSNPN, CDR2 SVGIG (reference sequence). This CDR3 region has 13 residues. The CDR3 nucleotides read TGTGCCTGGAGTAGGCTAGCAGCAGATACGCAGTATTTT. Residues: CAWSRLAADTQYF.